Listed here are 31 T cell receptor beta chains from one sample, sequenced in a study of T cell responses to AZD1222 COVID-19 vaccine. Assay used: immunoSEQ multiplex PCR; TCRdb lists only in-frame clones, some missing. The data hold more than 110,000 clones, with about 87% observed a single time. The sequences come from peripheral blood, collected on day 0 of AZD1222 vaccination. The receptors were sampled from an adult in good health.

The chain links TRBV19 to TRBJ1-3, with TRBD1 identical over 9 bases. Germline V CDR1 and CDR2: LNHDA, SQIVND (reference sequence). J lost 4 bases, V lost 4 bases, and 5 bases had no gene match. CDR3 length equals 15 residues. Written as DNA, the CDR3 is TGTGCCAGTAGTACCGACAGGGGGTCCGGAAACACCATATATTTT. Protein product: CASSTDRGSGNTIYF.

This clone turned up a few times. This chain connects TRBV7-2 to TRBJ2-7, with D tentatively TRBD2 (6 bases). Trimming cost V 0 bases and J 5 bases, with 14 bases left between them. The CDR3 loop spans 15 amino acids. The germline gives CDR1 SGHTA, CDR2 FQGNSA. Here the CDR3 reads CASSLATSIVNEQYF. In DNA form, the CDR3 reads TGTGCCAGCAGCTTAGCAACTAGCATCGTCAACGAGCAGTACTTC.

The V and J genes are TRBV27 and TRBJ2-7; 10 nucleotides match TRBD1. Germline loops: CDR1 MNHEY, CDR2 SMNVEV (reference sequence). V dropped 4 bases and J dropped 2; count of bases not matched to a gene: 8. CDR3 length equals 16 residues. The CDR3 coding sequence is TGTGCCAGCAGTTCCCGACAGGGGGCGATCCCCTACGAGCAGTACTTC. It codes for CASSSRQGAIPYEQYF.

This sequence joins TRBV27 and TRBJ1-5; D is possibly TRBD1 (5 bases). The CDR3 totals 15 residues. V lost 4 bases to trimming and J lost 7 bases, with 17 bases between them. Germline V gene data show CDR1 as MNHEY and CDR2 as SMNVEV (reference sequence). CDR3 in amino acids: CASSSTGPGRQPQHF. The CDR3 bases are TGTGCCAGCAGTTCCACGGGGCCGGGGAGACAGCCCCAGCATTTT.

The chain links TRBV5-1 to TRBJ1-3; the match to TRBD1 covers 7 bases. The germline V gene encodes CDR1 SGHRS and CDR2 YFSETQ. V shed 4 bases, J shed 0 bases, and the junction held 10 bases outside the gene matches. There are 17 residues in the CDR3. CDR3 sequence (DNA): TGCGCCAGCAGCCTTTGGACAGGTGCCCGCTCTGGAAACACCATATATTTT. Protein: CASSLWTGARSGNTIYF.

This clone was recorded only once. V and J are TRBV19 and TRBJ1-2, with TRBD1 identical over 7 bases. The CDR3 is 13 residues long. The junction had 4 bases not matched to a gene; V was cut back by 5 bases and J by 4 bases. Germline V gives CDR1 LNHDA, CDR2 SQIVND (reference sequence). CDR3 nucleotides: TGTGCCAGTAGTCTGAGACAGGGCTATGGCTACACCTTC. This gives the protein CASSLRQGYGYTF.

The V call is TRBV5-8, the J call TRBJ2-1; no definite D call. V lost 4 bases, J lost 4 bases, and 12 bases lay in between. This CDR3 contains 14 residues. Germline-derived CDR1 and CDR2 are SGHTS and YDEGEE. CDR3: CASSVTWVYNEQFF. In nucleotides, the CDR3 is TGTGCCAGCAGCGTGACCTGGGTTTACAATGAGCAGTTCTTC. Filled out from reference TRBV5-8 and TRBJ2-1, the complete variable domain reads EAGVTQSPTHLIKTRGQQATLRCSPISGHTSVYWYQQALGLGLQFLLWYDEGEERNRGNFPPRFSGRQFPNYSSELNVNALELEDSALYLCASSVTWVYNEQFFGPGTRLTVL.

The chain employs TRBV7-2 and TRBJ1-2, with 7 positions matching TRBD1. V gave up 5 bases and J gave up 3 bases; unmatched junction bases: 3. The CDR3 spans 13 residues. Germline V gene lookup returns CDR1 SGHTA and CDR2 FQGNSA. The CDR3 is CASSPGQHYGYTF. The CDR3 DNA reads TGTGCCAGCAGCCCGGGACAGCACTATGGCTACACCTTC. Complete variable domain (other parts from reference TRBV7-2 and TRBJ1-2): GAGVSQSPSNKVTEKGKDVELRCDPISGHTALYWYRQSLGQGLEFLIYFQGNSAPDKSGLPSDRFSAERTGGSVSTLTIQRTQQEDSAVYLCASSPGQHYGYTFGSGTRLTVV.

This clone turned up a few times. The V gene is TRBV5-1, the J gene TRBJ2-7, with TRBD2 identical over 9 bases. CDR1 is SGHRS, CDR2 YFSETQ, per germline. With 0 bases clipped from V and 4 bases from J, the junction kept 5 bases outside the gene matches. This CDR3 is built from 15 residues. In DNA form, the CDR3 reads TGCGCCAGCAGCTTGGTTTTAGCGGGAGAATACGAGCAGTACTTC. Translating it yields CASSLVLAGEYEQYF.

The V call is TRBV7-6, the J call TRBJ2-5; 10 bases fit TRBD2. Looked up from germline, CDR1 is SGHVS and CDR2 is FNYEAQ. J was trimmed by 1 base and V by 6 bases; bases with no gene match: 14. There are 18 residues in the CDR3. CDR3 region: CASRPRGLAKLAQETQYF. The CDR3, as DNA: TGTGCCAGCAGACCCCGGGGACTAGCGAAACTAGCCCAAGAGACCCAGTACTTC.

This chain links TRBV7-9 with TRBJ2-5; TRBD1 aligns across 7 bases. With 5 bases clipped from V and 2 bases from J, the junction kept 5 bases outside the gene matches. This CDR3 has 14 amino acids. Germline lookup yields CDR1 SEHNR and CDR2 FQNEAQ (reference sequence). Here the CDR3 reads CASSPRDSQETQYF. The CDR3 DNA sequence: TGTGCCAGCAGCCCCCGGGACAGTCAAGAGACCCAGTACTTC.

The chain links TRBV3-1 (or the pseudogene TRBV3-2) to TRBJ2-1; D uncertain. The V gene's germline CDR1 is LGHDT and CDR2 YNNKEL (reference sequence). The CDR3 has 14 residues. Trimming removed 5 bases from V and 2 bases from J, with 10 bases in between. CDR3 residues: CASSDRSTYNEQFF. The CDR3 nucleotides are TGTGCCAGCAGCGACCGGAGCACCTACAATGAGCAGTTCTTC.

The chain employs TRBV7-9 and TRBJ2-2, with no clear D. The V end was cut by 6 bases, the J end by 6 bases, with 5 bases between. Germline V CDR1 and CDR2: SEHNR, FQNEAQ (reference sequence). The CDR3 is 11 residues long. The DNA of the CDR3 is TGTGCCAGCAGTATGGCCGGGGAGCTGTTTTTT. The encoded protein is CASSMAGELFF.

The gene calls are TRBV7-2 and TRBJ1-1; 9 bases map to TRBD1. V lost 2 bases to trimming and J lost 5 bases; unmatched junction nucleotides: 3. CDR1 SGHTA and CDR2 FQGNSA come from the germline V gene. The CDR3 totals 14 residues. CDR3 coding DNA: TGTGCCAGCAGCTTACGGACAGGGGTGACTGAAGCTTTCTTT. Translating gives CASSLRTGVTEAFF.

The gene calls are TRBV19 and TRBJ2-7, with no clear D. V shed 0 bases and J shed 2 bases, with 8 bases lying between them. Germline-derived CDR1 and CDR2 are LNHDA and SQIVND (reference sequence). CDR3 length equals 14 residues. The CDR3 spells CASSIDPATYEQYF. The CDR3 region has the DNA TGTGCCAGTAGTATAGACCCAGCTACCTACGAGCAGTACTTC.

The V call is TRBV4-3, the J call TRBJ2-1, with 9 bases matching TRBD2. CDR3 size: 18 residues. Germline CDR1 and CDR2: LGHNA and YSLEER. With V trimmed by 0 bases and J by 5 bases, 11 bases remained unmatched. The CDR3 sequence: CASSQDRWIAGANNEQFF. CDR3 nucleotides: TGCGCCAGCAGCCAAGACCGTTGGATAGCGGGAGCGAACAATGAGCAGTTCTTC.

The chain carries TRBV24-1 and TRBJ1-4, with no clear D. From germline, CDR1 is KGHDR and CDR2 SFDVKD. Trimming pared 2 bases from V and 7 bases from J, leaving 19 bases between. The CDR3 is made up of 17 amino acids. The CDR3 region is CATSDSTISGNGEKLFF. The CDR3 nucleotides read TGTGCCACCAGTGATTCCACGATCAGCGGGAATGGTGAAAAACTGTTTTTT.

The chain is built from TRBV7-2 and TRBJ2-5, with D tentatively TRBD2 (5 bases). Germline V gene sequence: CDR1 SGHTA, CDR2 FQGNSA. CDR3 length: 15 amino acids. V lost 1 base and J 5 bases, leaving 14 bases between the germline ends. The CDR3 nucleotides are TGTGCCAGCAGCTTAGTTTCTAAAACGGGGGAGACCCAGTACTTC. Translation gives CASSLVSKTGETQYF. Full variable domain (remainder filled in from reference TRBV7-2 and TRBJ2-5): GAGVSQSPSNKVTEKGKDVELRCDPISGHTALYWYRQSLGQGLEFLIYFQGNSAPDKSGLPSDRFSAERTGGSVSTLTIQRTQQEDSAVYLCASSLVSKTGETQYFGPGTRLLVL.

The CDR3 region has the DNA TGCGCCAGCAGCTTGGAACCGGGAGTGGGTGAGCAGTTCTTC. Its protein product is CASSLEPGVGEQFF. The chain is built from TRBV5-1 and TRBJ2-1, with a possible D match to TRBD2 (6 bases). V dropped 0 bases and J dropped 9 bases, with 13 bases sitting between them. Per germline, CDR1 SGHRS and CDR2 YFSETQ. This CDR3 has 14 residues.

The V and J genes are TRBV9 and TRBJ2-7; D is ambiguous. Trimming removed 0 bases at V and 0 bases at J, with 10 bases between. This CDR3 spans 15 amino acids. Germline CDR1 reads SGDLS; CDR2 reads YYNGEE. CDR3: CASSVGARTSYEQYF. CDR3 nucleotide sequence: TGTGCCAGCAGCGTAGGGGCTAGAACCTCCTACGAGCAGTACTTC.

V and J are TRBV5-1 and TRBJ2-7, with D perhaps matching TRBD2 (6 bases). Germline CDR1 is SGHRS and CDR2 is YFSETQ. V was cut by 0 bases and J by 1 base, with 11 bases left in between. The CDR3 loop spans 15 amino acids. The CDR3: CASSLGGGKSYEQYF. The CDR3 bases are TGCGCCAGCAGCTTGGGTGGAGGGAAGTCCTACGAGCAGTACTTC.

The V gene is TRBV7-8, the J gene TRBJ1-1; unclear D gene. The CDR3 has 13 residues. Germline V gene data show CDR1 as SGHVS and CDR2 as FQNEAQ. The V and J ends lost 2 bases and 3 bases respectively, with 7 bases between them. The CDR3 reads CASSLRIHTEAFF. In DNA, the CDR3 is TGTGCCAGCAGCTTAAGGATACACACTGAAGCTTTCTTT.

The chain employs TRBV19 and TRBJ1-2, with D possibly matching TRBD1 (5 bases). Germline assignment: CDR1 LNHDA and CDR2 SQIVND (reference sequence). Trimming removed 7 bases at V and 4 bases at J, with 13 bases between. CDR3 length: 13 residues. The CDR3 spells CASNQGIRYGYTF. Written as DNA, the CDR3 is TGTGCCAGTAATCAGGGCATCCGCTATGGCTACACCTTC.

The gene calls are TRBV9 and TRBJ2-1, with D perhaps matching TRBD1 (6 bases). Germline-derived CDR1 and CDR2 are SGDLS and YYNGEE. The V and J ends lost 0 bases and 2 bases respectively, with 18 bases between them. There are 18 residues in the CDR3. CDR3 sequence reads: CASSVGGRQAFTYNEQFF. The CDR3, as DNA: TGTGCCAGCAGCGTAGGGGGAAGACAGGCCTTTACCTACAATGAGCAGTTCTTC.

The chain employs TRBV2 and TRBJ1-3; a possible D gene is TRBD1 (5 bases). The length of the CDR3 is 13 residues. The germline CDR1 and CDR2 sequences are SNHLY and FYNNEI. V lost 4 bases to trimming and J lost 11 bases, with 15 bases between them. The chain's CDR3 is CASSVGAGSSIYF. CDR3 bases: TGTGCCAGCAGTGTAGGGGCTGGGTCATCCATATATTTT.

This clone is a singleton in its sample. The V and J genes are TRBV9 and TRBJ2-2; possible D gene TRBD1, 6 bases. This CDR3 spans 17 amino acids. The V end lost 3 bases, the J end lost 4 bases, and 19 bases lay between the germline ends. Germline assignment: CDR1 SGDLS and CDR2 YYNGEE. CDR3 sequence reads: CASSATTGYQITGELFF. The CDR3 DNA sequence: TGTGCCAGCAGCGCCACCACAGGGTATCAAATCACCGGGGAGCTGTTTTTT.

The V call is TRBV10-3, the J call TRBJ1-2, with D unresolved. The CDR3 totals 13 residues. Germline V gene data show CDR1 as ENHRY and CDR2 as SYGVKD. The V gene lost 10 bases and the J gene lost 7 bases, with 19 bases spanning the gap. As DNA, the CDR3 is TGTGCCACCTCGAGCGGGTCAAAGACTGGCTACACCTTC. This encodes CATSSGSKTGYTF.

The CDR3 sequence: CASRGLAVYNEQFF. The CDR3 DNA follows: TGTGCCAGCAGGGGACTAGCGGTCTACAATGAGCAGTTCTTC. The gene calls are TRBV27 and TRBJ2-1; 11 bases line up with TRBD2. Germline assignment: CDR1 MNHEY and CDR2 SMNVEV (reference sequence). V shed 6 bases and J 3 bases; nucleotides not matched to a gene: 1. This CDR3 spans 14 amino acids.

V and J are TRBV6-2 or TRBV6-3 and TRBJ2-7; the match to TRBD2 covers 7 bases. Germline CDR1 is MNHEY and CDR2 is SVGEGT. The CDR3 spans 14 residues. J was trimmed by 5 bases and V by 2 bases; bases with no gene match: 6. CDR3 loop: CASSYRGDTDEQYF. Written as DNA, the CDR3 is TGTGCCAGCAGTTACCGGGGGGATACGGACGAGCAGTACTTC.

This clone was recorded once. V gene TRBV19 combines with J gene TRBJ2-2; the D gene is possibly TRBD2 (7 bases). This CDR3 is 15 amino acids long. CDR1 LNHDA and CDR2 SQIVND come from the germline V gene (reference sequence). Deletions cut 5 bases from V and 7 bases from J, with 17 bases between. The CDR3 DNA follows: TGTGCCAGTAGTGTCACCGGGGGCGGGAGCGGGGAGCTGTTTTTT. As protein: CASSVTGGGSGELFF.

This chain uses TRBV5-6 with TRBJ2-7, with D perhaps TRBD2 (5 bases). Germline V gene sequence: CDR1 SGHDT, CDR2 YYEEEE. V was clipped by 4 bases and J by 7 bases, with 18 bases between them. This CDR3 spans 14 amino acids. The DNA of the CDR3 is TGTGCCAGCAGCCCCGGGAACAGACCCCTGGAGCAGTACTTC. This gives the protein CASSPGNRPLEQYF.